This entry lists 16 T cell receptor beta chains sequenced from one sample in a study of technical replicates of blood from several donors. Using immunoSEQ multiplex PCR, the repertoire was profiled, and TCRdb retains in-frame clones only, with some absent. The data contain some 85,000 clones, over 90% of them singletons. Material for sequencing was T cells isolated from PBMCs. These receptors came from a human donor in good health.

The rearrangement uses TRBV6-1 and TRBJ2-7; D is undetermined. V was shortened by 6 bases and J by 3 bases, with 12 bases between the two germline ends. The CDR3 has 13 amino acids. Germline CDR1 is MNHNS and CDR2 is SASEGT. The CDR3 DNA is TGTGCCAGCAGGACGAGAGGATACTACGAGCAGTACTTC. The encoded protein is CASRTRGYYEQYF.

This chain uses TRBV9 with TRBJ2-3; 8 nucleotides agree with TRBD2. V shed 0 bases, J shed 3 bases, and the junction held 6 bases outside the gene matches. The CDR3 sequence is 16 residues long. Per germline, CDR1 SGDLS and CDR2 YYNGEE. CDR3 region: CASSVEVSSGTDTQYF. The CDR3 region has the DNA TGTGCCAGCAGCGTAGAGGTCTCTAGCGGGACAGATACGCAGTATTTT. The entire variable domain, with the rest obtained from reference TRBV9 and TRBJ2-3, is as follows: DSGVTQTPKHLITATGQRVTLRCSPRSGDLSVYWYQQSLDQGLQFLIQYYNGEERAKGNILERFSAQQFPDLHSELNLSSLELGDSALYFCASSVEVSSGTDTQYFGPGTRLTVL.

V usage is TRBV7-2 and J usage is TRBJ2-7; 10 bases match TRBD1. Germline trimming cut 0 bases from V and 4 bases from J; bases unmatched to any gene: 0. The germline V gene has CDR1 SGHTA and CDR2 FQGNSA. This CDR3 spans 14 amino acids. The CDR3 coding sequence is TGTGCCAGCAGCTTAGCGGGACAGGGGTACGAGCAGTACTTC. Translation gives CASSLAGQGYEQYF.

The V gene is TRBV7-9, the J gene TRBJ2-7; tentative D call: TRBD1 (6 bases). The CDR3 has 16 residues. Germline CDR1 is SEHNR and CDR2 is FQNEAQ (reference sequence). Trimming took 0 bases from V and 2 from J, leaving 14 bases between them. For the CDR3, the DNA is TGTGCCAGCAGCTTAGCCGGACAGACCCTAACCTACGAGCAGTACTTC. It specifies CASSLAGQTLTYEQYF.

The chain carries TRBV27 and TRBJ2-1; possibly TRBD2 for D (5 bases). Germline CDR1 reads MNHEY; CDR2 reads SMNVEV (reference sequence). The CDR3 is 16 amino acids. Trimming removed 7 bases from V and 0 bases from J, with 16 bases in between. CDR3 in amino acids: CASTPKRGYSYNEQFF. The CDR3 DNA follows: TGTGCCAGCACCCCCAAACGGGGTTACTCCTACAATGAGCAGTTCTTC.

The J gene is TRBJ1-2, the V gene TRBV4-1, with TRBD1 as a possible D gene (6 bases). The CDR3 is made up of 16 amino acids. V lost 0 bases, J lost 4 bases, and 15 bases lay in between. Germline CDR1 is MGHRA and CDR2 is YSYEKL. CDR3 coding DNA: TGCGCCAGCAGCCAAGACCACAGGGCTTCCTTCTATGGCTACACCTTC. Residues: CASSQDHRASFYGYTF.

This sequence joins TRBV4-1 and TRBJ2-7, with 8 bases identical to TRBD1. The trim removed 1 base at V and 0 bases at J, leaving 2 bases unmatched. Germline assignment: CDR1 MGHRA and CDR2 YSYEKL. This CDR3 comprises 15 residues. CDR3 DNA sequence: TGCGCCAGCAGCCAAGCGGACAGGGTCTCCTACGAGCAGTACTTC. Its protein is CASSQADRVSYEQYF.

The V and J genes are TRBV25-1 and TRBJ1-1; D gene uncertain. This CDR3 has 15 amino acids. V lost 2 bases, J lost 2 bases, and 12 bases lay in between. Germline values: CDR1 MGHDK, CDR2 SYGVNS. The DNA for the CDR3 is TGTGCCAGCAGTGAAGGAGACGGGAGAAACACTGAAGCTTTCTTT. Translating it yields CASSEGDGRNTEAFF.

In the case of this clone: Its ends do not fully match the called genes, so a read error is possible. The chain has TRBV12-5 and TRBJ2-1, with D perhaps matching TRBD2 (6 bases). The CDR3 length is 14 residues. Germline lookup yields CDR1 LGHNT and CDR2 FRNRAP. The CDR3 loop is CASAYPQSSERTLF. The CDR3 DNA reads TGTGCTAGCGCTTACCCCCAGTCTAGCGAAAGAACGCTCTTC.

J is TRBJ1-5 and V is TRBV19; 9 bases are a match to TRBD1. Germline V gene lookup returns CDR1 LNHDA and CDR2 SQIVND (reference sequence). The CDR3 contains 15 residues. J was trimmed by 4 bases and V by 10 bases; bases with no gene match: 11. The CDR3 loop reads CATKLGDRENQPQHF. As DNA, the CDR3 is TGTGCCACCAAACTCGGGGACAGGGAGAATCAGCCCCAGCATTTT. The full variable domain, rest sourced from reference TRBV19 and TRBJ1-5, is DGGITQSPKYLFRKEGQNVTLSCEQNLNHDAMYWYRQDPGQGLRLIYYSQIVNDFQKGDIAEGYSVSREKKESFPLTVTSAQKNPTAFYLCATKLGDRENQPQHFGDGTRLSIL.

This clone came up once. The CDR3 reads CASSALPGQRGTEAFF. The CDR3 DNA sequence: TGTGCCAGCAGCGCTTTACCGGGACAGAGGGGCACTGAAGCTTTCTTT. V gene TRBV11-3 combines with J gene TRBJ1-1; 7 nucleotides line up with TRBD1. Germline CDR1 and CDR2: SGHNT and YENEEA. This CDR3 has 16 amino acids. Germline trimming cut 5 bases from V and 4 bases from J; bases unmatched to any gene: 13.

The V call is TRBV2, the J call TRBJ2-1, with D possibly being TRBD1 (5 bases). CDR3 length: 9 residues. CDR1 and CDR2 from the germline V gene are SNHLY and FYNNEI. V lost 8 bases, J lost 12 bases, and 8 bases lay in between. The CDR3 nucleotides are TGTGCCAGCGGGGCAATGCAGTTCTTC. This codes for CASGAMQFF.

The V and J genes are TRBV19 and TRBJ1-1; D is uncertain. CDR3 length: 14 amino acids. Germline assignment: CDR1 LNHDA and CDR2 SQIVND (reference sequence). V was pared by 3 bases and J by 0 bases, with 8 bases between. CDR3 sequence (DNA): TGTGCCAGTAGTATGGGCGTCATGAACACTGAAGCTTTCTTT. Translating it yields CASSMGVMNTEAFF.

This chain joins TRBV2 and TRBJ2-7; a possible D gene is TRBD1 (6 bases). Per germline, CDR1 SNHLY and CDR2 FYNNEI. Trimming removed 2 bases from V and 4 bases from J, with 15 bases in between. The CDR3 spans 15 residues. The CDR3 sequence: CASSERGYALYEQYF. CDR3 bases: TGTGCCAGCAGTGAAAGGGGGTATGCGTTATACGAGCAGTACTTC. The full variable domain, with the rest looked up from reference TRBV2 and TRBJ2-7, is EPEVTQTPSHQVTQMGQEVILRCVPISNHLYFYWYRQILGQKVEFLVSFYNNEISEKSEIFDDQFSVERPDGSNFTLKIRSTKLEDSAMYFCASSERGYALYEQYFGPGTRLTVT.

The count of this clone is one. V usage is TRBV4-2 and J usage is TRBJ1-1, with D perhaps matching TRBD1 (6 bases). V lost 1 base, J lost 3 bases, and 15 bases lay in between. Germline V lookup: CDR1 LGHNA, CDR2 YNFKEQ. The CDR3 runs to 16 residues. CDR3 sequence: CASSQGKQGLDTEAFF. The DNA for the CDR3 is TGTGCCAGCAGCCAAGGCAAACAGGGTCTCGACACTGAAGCTTTCTTT.

The J gene is TRBJ2-7, the V gene TRBV2, with a weak D call TRBD1 (6 bases). Deletions cut 8 bases from V and 3 bases from J, with 23 bases between. CDR3 length: 16 amino acids. Germline V lookup: CDR1 SNHLY, CDR2 FYNNEI. CDR3 DNA sequence: TGTGCCAGCTGTGTCGGGAAGGGGGACGCGATCTACGAGCAGTACTTC. Its translation: CASCVGKGDAIYEQYF.